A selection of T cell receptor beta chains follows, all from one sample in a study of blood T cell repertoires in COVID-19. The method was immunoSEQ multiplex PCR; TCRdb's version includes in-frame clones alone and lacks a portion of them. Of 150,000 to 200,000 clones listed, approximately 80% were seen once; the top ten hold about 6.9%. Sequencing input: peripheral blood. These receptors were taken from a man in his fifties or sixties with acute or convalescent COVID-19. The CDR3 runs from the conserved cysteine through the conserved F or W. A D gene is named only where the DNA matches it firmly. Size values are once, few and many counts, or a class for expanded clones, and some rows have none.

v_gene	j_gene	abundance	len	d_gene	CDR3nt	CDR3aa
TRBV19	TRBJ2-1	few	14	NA	TGTGCCAGTAGTATGCTTCAGACCTACAATGAGCAGTTCTTC	CASSMLQTYNEQFF
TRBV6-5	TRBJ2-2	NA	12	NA	TGTGCCAGCACCAGGGATACCGGGGAGCTGTTTTTT	CASTRDTGELFF
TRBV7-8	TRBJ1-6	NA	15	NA	TGTGCCAGCAGCACCCGACAGGAACGGGAATCACCCCTCCACTTT	CASSTRQERESPLHF
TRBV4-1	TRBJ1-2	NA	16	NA	TGCGCCAGCAGCCGGGAACCCCGGGACACCCACCGGGGCTACACCTTC	CASSREPRDTHRGYTF
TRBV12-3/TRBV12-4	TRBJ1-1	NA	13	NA	TGTGCCAGCAGTTTGCGGGGTCCCACTGAAGCTTTCTTT	CASSLRGPTEAFF
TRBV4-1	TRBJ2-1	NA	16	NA	TGCGCCAGCAGCCAAGACATGGCGGGACGCTACAATGAGCAGTTCTTC	CASSQDMAGRYNEQFF
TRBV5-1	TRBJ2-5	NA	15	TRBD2	TGCGCCAGCAGCCTTACTAGCGGGGCTAGTGAGACCCAGTACTTC	CASSLTSGASETQYF
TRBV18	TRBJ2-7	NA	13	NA	TGTGCCAGCTCACCCACCGGGGTCGGCGAGCAGTACTTC	CASSPTGVGEQYF
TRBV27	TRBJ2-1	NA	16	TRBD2	TGTGCCAGCAGTGGTACCGGGACTAGCAACTACAATGAGCAGTTCTTC	CASSGTGTSNYNEQFF
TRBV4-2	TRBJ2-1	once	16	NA	TGTGCCAGCAGCGGACCAGGGGATAGGGCCTACAATGAGCAGTTCTTC	CASSGPGDRAYNEQFF
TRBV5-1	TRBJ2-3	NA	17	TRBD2	TGCGCCAGCAGCGGGGGGACTAGAGCTTCTAGCACAGATACGCAGTATTTT	CASSGGTRASSTDTQYF
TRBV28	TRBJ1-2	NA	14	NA	TGTGCCAGCAGTTCGGGAATCCCATTTGGTGGCTACACCTTC	CASSSGIPFGGYTF
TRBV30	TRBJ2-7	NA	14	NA	TGTGCCTGGGGACTGGAGAACAGGGTGGGAGAGCAGTACTTC	CAWGLENRVGEQYF
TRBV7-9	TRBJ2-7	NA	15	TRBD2	TGTGCCAGCAGCGGGTCGGGGGGTCGATCCTACGAGCAGTACTTC	CASSGSGGRSYEQYF
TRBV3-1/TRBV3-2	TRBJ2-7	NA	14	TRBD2	TGTGCCAGCAGCCAAGCCAGCGGGAGTTACGAGCAGTACTTC	CASSQASGSYEQYF
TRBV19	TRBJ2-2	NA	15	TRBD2	TGTGCCAGTAATCCTCGGCGGGAGAAAACCGGGGAGCTGTTTTTT	CASNPRREKTGELFF
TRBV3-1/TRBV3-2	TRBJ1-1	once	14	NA	TGTGCCAGCAGCCAAGATTCCGGGGGAGGTGAAGCTTTCTTT	CASSQDSGGGEAFF
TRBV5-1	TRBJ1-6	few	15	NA	TGCGCCAGCAGCTTGGAGGGGGACCCAAATTCACCCCTCCACTTT	CASSLEGDPNSPLHF
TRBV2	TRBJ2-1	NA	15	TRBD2	TGTGCCAGCAGTCTACTAGCGGGTTCTTACAATGAGCAGTTCTTC	CASSLLAGSYNEQFF
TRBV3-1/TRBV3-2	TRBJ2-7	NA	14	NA	TGTGCCAGCAGACAGGGGGGGGGACCCTACGAGCAGTACTTC	CASRQGGGPYEQYF
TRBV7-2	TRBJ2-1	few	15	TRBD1	TGTGCCAGCAGCCCCCAAGGGACAGGGTACCTTGGGCAGTTCTTC	CASSPQGTGYLGQFF
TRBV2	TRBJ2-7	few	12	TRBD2	TGTGCCAGCACGGCGGGGGGGCTCGAGCAGTACTTC	CASTAGGLEQYF